This T cell receptor beta chain was captured by sequencing in a study of cytomegalovirus exposure and HLA in healthy donors. The study ran its PCR with 60 Vbeta and 13 Jbeta primers. The protocol was immunoSEQ multiplex PCR, while the TCRdb copy is restricted to in-frame clones and leaves out a portion. Here the sample table reports 60,000 to 70,000 clones. Germline V lookup: CDR1 SGHDT, CDR2 YYEEEE. The V and J ends lost 8 bases and 0 bases respectively, with 12 bases between them. There are 14 residues in the CDR3. Sample: PBMCs. V gene TRBV5-6 combines with J gene TRBJ1-3; D not certain. The sequence derives from a man aged 25-45 years in good health and CMV-seropositive. For the CDR3, the DNA is TGTGCCAGTCGTCCGGGGTACTCTGGAAACACCATATATTTT. Translated, it gives CASRPGYSGNTIYF.